The subject of this entry is one TCR beta chain. Its antigen is unknown. A few pembrolizumab responders had their TCRs sequenced. The sample belongs to a study of PD-1 blockade in mismatch repair-deficient tumors. The overall study: Patients had over ten mismatch repair-deficient cancer types and were previously treated and progressing. Notes on the study in general: After pembrolizumab, tumor-resident clones rose rapidly, then generally contracted before radiologic responses.

This CDR3 is built from 13 residues. Germline V lookup: CDR1 SEHNR, CDR2 FQNEAQ (reference sequence). Trimming removed 5 bases at V and 0 bases at J, with 5 bases between. Data came from immunoSEQ multiplex PCR; TCRdb stores just in-frame clones and leaves some out. The sample holds 130,000 or so clones; around 86% are singletons and the top ten take about 13%. The source material was peripheral blood, sampled 44 weeks after starting pembrolizumab. The sequence came from an adult with mismatch repair-deficient cancer. The V call is TRBV7-9, the J call TRBJ1-5; D unclear. The CDR3 DNA follows: TGTGCCAGCAGCGCCAATAGCAATCAGCCCCAGCATTTT. Amino acid sequence: CASSANSNQPQHF.